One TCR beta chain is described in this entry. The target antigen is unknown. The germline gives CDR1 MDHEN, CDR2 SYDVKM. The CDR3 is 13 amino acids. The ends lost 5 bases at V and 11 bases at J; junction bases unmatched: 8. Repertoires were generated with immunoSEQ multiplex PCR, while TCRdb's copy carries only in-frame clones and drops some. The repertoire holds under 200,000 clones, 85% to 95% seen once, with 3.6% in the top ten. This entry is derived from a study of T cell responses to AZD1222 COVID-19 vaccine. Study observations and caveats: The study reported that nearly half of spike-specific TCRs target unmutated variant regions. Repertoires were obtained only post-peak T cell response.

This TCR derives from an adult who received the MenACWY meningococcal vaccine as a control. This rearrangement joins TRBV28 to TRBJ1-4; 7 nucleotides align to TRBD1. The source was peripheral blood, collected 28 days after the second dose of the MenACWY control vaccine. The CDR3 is CASSRQGLGKLFF. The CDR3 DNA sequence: TGTGCCAGCAGTAGACAGGGTTTAGGGAAACTGTTTTTT.